What follows are 6 T cell receptor beta chains derived from one specimen sequenced in a study of cytomegalovirus exposure and HLA in healthy donors (TCRdb year 2017). The library was obtained by the immunoSEQ multiplex PCR assay. For the multiplex PCR, a mixture combining 60 forward primers for TCR Vbeta segments and 13 reverse primers for TCR Jbeta segments was used. In TCRdb, the immuneACCESS table is reduced to in-frame sequences with V and J assigned. These tables do not hold every clone; where another copy was compared, an unresolved V gene accounts for under half, and the others remain unexplained. Counted in this sample were approximately 79,000 clones; about four fifths of them appeared once. Clones ranked in the top ten supply 4.5% to 7% of the sample. What was sequenced was PBMCs. Receptors were obtained from a male donor in good health and CMV-seropositive.

This rearrangement joins TRBV5-8 to TRBJ2-5, with 10 bases fitting TRBD2. CDR3 length: 16 amino acids. Germline V gives CDR1 SGHTS, CDR2 YDEGEE. Unmatched junction bases numbered 6, after V lost 0 bases and J lost 4 bases. CDR3 loop: CASSLAASGGGETQYF. CDR3 nucleotides: TGTGCCAGCAGCTTGGCCGCTAGCGGGGGCGGAGAGACCCAGTACTTC.

As regards this clone: Its ends do not fully match the called genes, so a read error is possible. This chain joins TRBV6-5 and TRBJ1-2; 10 bases align to TRBD1. The CDR3 runs 16 residues. The germline V gene has CDR1 MNHEY and CDR2 SVGAGI. CDR3 region: CASSYSRTGGHYGYPF. The CDR3 nucleotides are TGTGCCAGCAGTTACTCCCGGACAGGGGGGCATTATGGCTACCCCTTC.

The genes are TRBV7-8 and TRBJ2-5; 8 nucleotides agree with TRBD2. The CDR3 sequence is 15 residues long. The ends lost 2 bases at V and 5 bases at J; junction bases unmatched: 7. CDR1 is SGHVS and CDR2 is FQNEAQ in the germline V gene. In DNA form, the CDR3 reads TGTGCCAGCAGCTTAATTGGGCGGGGGGTGGAGACCCAGTACTTC. Encoded protein: CASSLIGRGVETQYF. Using reference TRBV7-8 and TRBJ2-5 for the parts outside the CDR3, the full variable domain is GAGVSQSPRYKVAKRGQDVALRCDPISGHVSLFWYQQALGQGPEFLTYFQNEAQLDKSGLPSDRFFAERPEGSVSTLKIQRTQQEDSAVYLCASSLIGRGVETQYFGPGTRLLVL.

This clone was seen a single time. The rearrangement uses TRBV5-1 and TRBJ1-2; the D gene is possibly TRBD1 (6 bases). Trimming cost V 0 bases and J 4 bases, with 19 bases left between them. Germline loops: CDR1 SGHRS, CDR2 YFSETQ. The CDR3 has 17 residues. The CDR3 region has the DNA TGCGCCAGCAGCTTGGATTTAGCGGGGGGGCGAGGCTATGGCTACACCTTC. Amino acid sequence: CASSLDLAGGRGYGYTF.

This clone has just a few counts. V gene TRBV21-1 combines with J gene TRBJ1-2. TRBV21-1 constitutes a pseudogene. This CDR3 spans 17 amino acids. The DNA for the CDR3 is TGTGCCAGCAGCAAAGGGGACTCTCCTACGGGGGAAAATGGCTACACCTTC. Its protein is CASSKGDSPTGENGYTF.

V gene TRBV18 combines with J gene TRBJ2-5; a possible D gene is TRBD1 (5 bases). The CDR3 is made up of 16 amino acids. Germline V gives CDR1 KGHSH, CDR2 LQKENI. The V end was cut by 2 bases, the J end by 5 bases, with 18 bases between. Here the CDR3 reads CASSPWQGLAQETQYF. CDR3 nucleotides: TGTGCCAGCTCACCATGGCAGGGTTTGGCGCAGGAGACCCAGTACTTC.